This T cell receptor (beta chain) stems from a study of blood T cell repertoires in COVID-19. Trimming shortened V by 2 bases and J by 5 bases, and 18 bases separated the two germline ends. This CDR3 spans 16 amino acids. The germline V gene has CDR1 LGHDT and CDR2 YNNKEL (reference sequence). This clone has only one observation. Profiled with immunoSEQ multiplex PCR; TCRdb holds only in-frame clones, not every one. The repertoire consists of around 20,000 clones, with 85% occurring once and the leading ten covering less than 70%. Sample: peripheral blood. The genes are TRBV3-1 (or the pseudogene TRBV3-2) and TRBJ2-5; a possible D gene is TRBD2 (6 bases). The sequence was obtained from a man older than 75 with acute or convalescent COVID-19. CDR3 nucleotides: TGTGCCAGCAGCCAAACAGTCCCCGGGAGTGGGGAGACCCAGTACTTC. This sequence encodes CASSQTVPGSGETQYF.